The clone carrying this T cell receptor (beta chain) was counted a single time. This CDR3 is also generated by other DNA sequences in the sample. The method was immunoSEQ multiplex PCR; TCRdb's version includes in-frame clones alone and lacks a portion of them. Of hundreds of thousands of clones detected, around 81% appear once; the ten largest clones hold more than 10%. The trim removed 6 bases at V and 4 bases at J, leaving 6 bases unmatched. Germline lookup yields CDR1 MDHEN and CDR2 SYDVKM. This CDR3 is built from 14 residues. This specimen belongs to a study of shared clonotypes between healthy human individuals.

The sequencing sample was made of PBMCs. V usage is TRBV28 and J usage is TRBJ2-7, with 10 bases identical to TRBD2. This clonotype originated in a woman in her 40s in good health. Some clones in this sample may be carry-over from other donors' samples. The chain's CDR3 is CASSSSGSSYEQYF. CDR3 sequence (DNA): TGTGCCAGCAGCTCTAGCGGGAGTTCTTACGAGCAGTACTTC. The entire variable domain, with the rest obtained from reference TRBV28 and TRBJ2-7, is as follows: DVKVTQSSRYLVKRTGEKVFLECVQDMDHENMFWYRQDPGLGLRLIYFSYDVKMKEKGDIPEGYSVSREKKERFSLILESASTNQTSMYLCASSSSGSSYEQYFGPGTRLTVT.